The TCR beta chain described here comes from a study of OX40 agonist ivuxolimab in advanced cancers. Study-wide background: An agonistic anti-OX40 (CD134) antibody, ivuxolimab, was used to treat the patients. Partial responses were achieved by three patients: one hepatocellular carcinoma, two cutaneous melanoma. General study results and limits: Within 6 weeks, CD4+ and CD8+ blood T cells expanded clonally at 0.1 to 3.0 mg/kg. In CD8+ T cells, expanded clones were on average more numerous than in CD4+.

Clones were sequenced by immunoSEQ multiplex PCR, and TCRdb holds only the in-frame ones, with some missing. The sample consists of 65,000 to 75,000 clones, 85% of them appearing once. As to this clone: Its antigen remains unidentified.

The V end was cut by 0 bases, the J end by 7 bases, with 7 bases between. CDR3 length: 13 residues. CDR1 is KGHSH, CDR2 LQKENI, per germline. The sequence was obtained from an adult with an advanced solid tumor such as melanoma, head and neck, liver or kidney cancer. Sequenced here: CD4+ or CD8+ T cells sorted from blood, sampled in a trial of the OX40 agonist ivuxolimab. V gene TRBV18 combines with J gene TRBJ1-5; D is undetermined. CDR3 sequence (DNA): TGTGCCAGCTCACCACCGAATGTCCAGCCCCAGCATTTT. Protein sequence: CASSPPNVQPQHF.